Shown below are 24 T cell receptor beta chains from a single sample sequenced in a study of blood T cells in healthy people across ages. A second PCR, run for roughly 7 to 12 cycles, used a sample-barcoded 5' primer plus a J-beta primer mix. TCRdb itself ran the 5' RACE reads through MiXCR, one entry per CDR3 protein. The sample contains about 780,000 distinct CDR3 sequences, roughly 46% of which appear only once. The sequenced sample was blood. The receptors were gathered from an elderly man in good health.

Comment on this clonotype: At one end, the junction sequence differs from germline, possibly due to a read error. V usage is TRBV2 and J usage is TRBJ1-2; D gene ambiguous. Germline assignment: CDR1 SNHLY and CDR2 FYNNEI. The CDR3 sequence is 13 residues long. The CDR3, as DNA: TGTGCCGGCAGTGAATCTCAGTTTGCAGGCTACACCTTC. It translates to CAGSESQFAGYTF.

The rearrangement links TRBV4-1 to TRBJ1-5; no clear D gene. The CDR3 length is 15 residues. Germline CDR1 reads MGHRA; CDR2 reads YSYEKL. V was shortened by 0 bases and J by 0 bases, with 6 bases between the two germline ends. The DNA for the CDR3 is TGCGCCAGCAGCCAAGAGGTGGGTAGCAATCAGCCCCAGCATTTT. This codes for CASSQEVGSNQPQHF.

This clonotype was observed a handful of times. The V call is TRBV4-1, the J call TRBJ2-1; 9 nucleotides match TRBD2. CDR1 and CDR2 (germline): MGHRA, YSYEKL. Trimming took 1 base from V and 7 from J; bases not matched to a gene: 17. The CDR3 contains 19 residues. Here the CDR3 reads CASSQGGRIAGDVGNEQFF. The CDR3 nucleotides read TGCGCCAGCAGCCAAGGAGGGCGGATAGCGGGAGACGTAGGGAATGAGCAGTTCTTC.

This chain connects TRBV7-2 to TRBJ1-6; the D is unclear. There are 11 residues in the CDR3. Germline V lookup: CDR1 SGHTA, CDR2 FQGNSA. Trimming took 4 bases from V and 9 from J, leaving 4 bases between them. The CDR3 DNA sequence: TGTGCCAGCAGCTCGAGTTCACCCCTCCACTTT. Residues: CASSSSSPLHF. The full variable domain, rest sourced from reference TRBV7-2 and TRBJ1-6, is GAGVSQSPSNKVTEKGKDVELRCDPISGHTALYWYRQSLGQGLEFLIYFQGNSAPDKSGLPSDRFSAERTGGSVSTLTIQRTQQEDSAVYLCASSSSSPLHFGNGTRLTVT.

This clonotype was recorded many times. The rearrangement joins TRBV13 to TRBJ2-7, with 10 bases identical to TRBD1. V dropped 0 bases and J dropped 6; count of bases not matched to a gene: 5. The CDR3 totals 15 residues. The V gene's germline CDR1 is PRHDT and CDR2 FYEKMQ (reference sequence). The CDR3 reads CASSLGRTGGREQYF. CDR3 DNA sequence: TGTGCCAGCAGCTTAGGGCGGACAGGGGGTCGCGAGCAGTACTTC.

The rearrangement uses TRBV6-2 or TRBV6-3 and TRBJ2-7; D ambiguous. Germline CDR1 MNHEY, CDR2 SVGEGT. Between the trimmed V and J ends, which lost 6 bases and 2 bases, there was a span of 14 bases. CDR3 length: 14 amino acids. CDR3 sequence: CASSRRGSTYEQYF. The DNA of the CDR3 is TGTGCCAGCAGCCGTAGAGGATCCACCTACGAGCAGTACTTC.

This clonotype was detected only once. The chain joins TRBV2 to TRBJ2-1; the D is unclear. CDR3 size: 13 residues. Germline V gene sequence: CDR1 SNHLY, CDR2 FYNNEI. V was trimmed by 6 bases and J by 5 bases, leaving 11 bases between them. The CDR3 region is CASRVTIHNEQFF. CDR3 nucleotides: TGTGCCAGCAGGGTAACTATCCACAATGAGCAGTTCTTC.

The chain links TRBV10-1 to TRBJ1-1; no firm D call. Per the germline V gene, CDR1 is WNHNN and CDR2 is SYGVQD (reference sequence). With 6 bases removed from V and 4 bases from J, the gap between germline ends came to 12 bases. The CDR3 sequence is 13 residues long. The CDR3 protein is CASRERQATEAFF. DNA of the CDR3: TGCGCCAGCAGAGAACGGCAAGCCACTGAAGCTTTCTTT.

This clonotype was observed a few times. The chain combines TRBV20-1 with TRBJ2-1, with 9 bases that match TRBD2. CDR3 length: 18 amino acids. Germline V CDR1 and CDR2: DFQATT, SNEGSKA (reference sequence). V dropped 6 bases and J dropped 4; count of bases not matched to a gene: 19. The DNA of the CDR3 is TGCAGTGCGCCGAAGAGGACGGCTAGCGGGGTCACTTACAATGAGCAGTTCTTC. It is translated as CSAPKRTASGVTYNEQFF.

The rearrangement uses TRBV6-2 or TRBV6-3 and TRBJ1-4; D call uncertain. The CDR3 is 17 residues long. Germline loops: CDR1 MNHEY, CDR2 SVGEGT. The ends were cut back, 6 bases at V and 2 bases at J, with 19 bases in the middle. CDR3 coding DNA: TGTGCCAGCAGCTACGCGCCTTCCGCACCGACTAATGAAAAACTGTTTTTT. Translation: CASSYAPSAPTNEKLFF.

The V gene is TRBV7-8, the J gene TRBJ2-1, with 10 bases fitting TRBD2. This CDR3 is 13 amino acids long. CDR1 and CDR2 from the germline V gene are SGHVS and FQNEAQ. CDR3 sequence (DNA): TGTGCGGGGCAAGCGGGAGGGAGGAATGAGCAGTTCTTC. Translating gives CAGQAGGRNEQFF.

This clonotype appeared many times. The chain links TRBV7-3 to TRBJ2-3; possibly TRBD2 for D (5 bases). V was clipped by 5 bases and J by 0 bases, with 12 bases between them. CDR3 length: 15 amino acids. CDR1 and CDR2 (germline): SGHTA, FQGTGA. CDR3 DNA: TGTGCCAGCAGCCCCAGAGGGCCTAGCACAGATACGCAGTATTTT. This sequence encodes CASSPRGPSTDTQYF.

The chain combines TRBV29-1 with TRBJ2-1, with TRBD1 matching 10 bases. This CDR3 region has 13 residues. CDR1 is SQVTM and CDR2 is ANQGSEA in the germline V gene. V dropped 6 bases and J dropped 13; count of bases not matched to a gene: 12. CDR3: CSVAEGQGRTQFF. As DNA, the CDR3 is TGCAGCGTAGCCGAGGGACAGGGGCGAACCCAGTTCTTC.

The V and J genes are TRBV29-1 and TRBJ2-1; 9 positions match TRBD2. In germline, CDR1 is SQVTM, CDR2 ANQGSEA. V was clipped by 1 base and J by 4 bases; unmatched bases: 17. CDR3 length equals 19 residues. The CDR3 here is CSVEGFESAGGWVYNEQFF. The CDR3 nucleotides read TGCAGCGTTGAAGGGTTCGAGTCAGCGGGAGGTTGGGTATACAATGAGCAGTTCTTC.

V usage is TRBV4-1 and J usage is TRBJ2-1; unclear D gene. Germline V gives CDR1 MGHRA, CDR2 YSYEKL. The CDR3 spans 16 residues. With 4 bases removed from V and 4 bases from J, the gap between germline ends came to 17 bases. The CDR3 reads CASSPHPEDGYNEQFF. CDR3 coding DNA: TGCGCCAGCAGCCCACACCCGGAAGACGGATACAATGAGCAGTTCTTC.

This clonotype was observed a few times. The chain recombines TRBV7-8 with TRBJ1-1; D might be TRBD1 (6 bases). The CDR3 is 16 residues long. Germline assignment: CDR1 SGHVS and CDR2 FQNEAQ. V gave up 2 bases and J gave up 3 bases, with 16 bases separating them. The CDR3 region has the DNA TGTGCCAGCAGCTTATATATAGCAGGGGTTTACACTGAAGCTTTCTTT. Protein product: CASSLYIAGVYTEAFF.

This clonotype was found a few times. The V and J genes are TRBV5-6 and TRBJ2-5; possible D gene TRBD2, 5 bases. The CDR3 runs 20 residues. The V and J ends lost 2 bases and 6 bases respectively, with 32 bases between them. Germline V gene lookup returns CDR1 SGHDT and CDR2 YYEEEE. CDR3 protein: CASSFRPLNYSERREKTQYF. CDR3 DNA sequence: TGTGCCAGCAGCTTCCGACCCCTAAATTATAGCGAAAGAAGAGAAAAGACCCAGTACTTC.

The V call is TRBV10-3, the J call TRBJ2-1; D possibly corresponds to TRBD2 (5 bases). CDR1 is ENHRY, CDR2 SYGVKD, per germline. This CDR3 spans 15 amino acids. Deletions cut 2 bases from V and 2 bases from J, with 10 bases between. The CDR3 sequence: CAISERTGTYNEQFF. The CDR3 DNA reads TGTGCCATCAGTGAGCGTACGGGAACCTACAATGAGCAGTTCTTC.

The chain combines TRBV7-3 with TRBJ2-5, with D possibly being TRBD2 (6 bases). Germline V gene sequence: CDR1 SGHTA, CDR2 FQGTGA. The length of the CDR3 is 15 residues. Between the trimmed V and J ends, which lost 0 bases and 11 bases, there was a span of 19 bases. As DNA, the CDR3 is TGTGCCAGCAGCTTAACGGCGGGGCAGAACAATGAGCAGTACTTC. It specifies CASSLTAGQNNEQYF.

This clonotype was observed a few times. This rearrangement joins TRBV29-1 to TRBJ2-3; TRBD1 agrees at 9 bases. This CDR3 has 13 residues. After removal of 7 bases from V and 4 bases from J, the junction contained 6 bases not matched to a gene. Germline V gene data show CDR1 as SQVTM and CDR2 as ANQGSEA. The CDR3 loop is CSASTGGSDTQYF. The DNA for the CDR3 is TGCAGCGCTTCGACAGGGGGGTCAGATACGCAGTATTTT.

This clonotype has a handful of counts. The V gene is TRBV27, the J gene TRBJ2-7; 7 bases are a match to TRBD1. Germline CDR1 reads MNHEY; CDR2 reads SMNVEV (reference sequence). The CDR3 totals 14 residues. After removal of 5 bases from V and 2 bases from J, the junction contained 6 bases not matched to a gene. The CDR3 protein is CASSRRGQTYEQYF. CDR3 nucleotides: TGTGCCAGCAGTAGAAGGGGACAGACCTACGAGCAGTACTTC.

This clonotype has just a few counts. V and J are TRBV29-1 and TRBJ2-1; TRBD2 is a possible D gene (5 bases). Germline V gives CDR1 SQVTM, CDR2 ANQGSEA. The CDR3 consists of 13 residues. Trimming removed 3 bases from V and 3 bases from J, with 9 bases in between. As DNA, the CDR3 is TGCAGCGTTGAGATTGCGGGCTACAATGAGCAGTTCTTC. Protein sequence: CSVEIAGYNEQFF.

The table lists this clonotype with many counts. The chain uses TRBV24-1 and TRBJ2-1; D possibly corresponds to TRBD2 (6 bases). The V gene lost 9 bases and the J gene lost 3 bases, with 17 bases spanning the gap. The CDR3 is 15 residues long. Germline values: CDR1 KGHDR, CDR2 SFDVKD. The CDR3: CATQSGEGSYNEQFF. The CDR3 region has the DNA TGTGCCACCCAATCGGGGGAAGGAAGCTACAATGAGCAGTTCTTC.

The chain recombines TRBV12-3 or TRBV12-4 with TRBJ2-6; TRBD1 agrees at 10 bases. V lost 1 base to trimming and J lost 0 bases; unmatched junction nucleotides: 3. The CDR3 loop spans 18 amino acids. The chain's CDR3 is CASSLGQGALSGANVLTF. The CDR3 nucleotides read TGTGCCAGCAGTTTAGGACAGGGGGCGCTCTCTGGGGCCAACGTCCTGACTTTC.